The 16 T cell receptor beta chains given below trace back to one sample, sequenced in a study of blood T cell repertoires in COVID-19. This table comes from immunoSEQ multiplex PCR, and its TCRdb copy is limited to in-frame clones, with some not included. In the table there are 300,000 to 450,000 clones, around 84% of which are singletons. Sample: peripheral blood. The receptors were gathered from a human donor in a cohort sampled during active COVID-19.

The chain employs TRBV9 and TRBJ2-2; D is possibly TRBD2 (6 bases). Germline values: CDR1 SGDLS, CDR2 YYNGEE. The CDR3 has 15 residues. V lost 6 bases to trimming and J lost 0 bases, with 12 bases between them. CDR3 bases: TGTGCCAGCACGCGGGGCCTTTCGAACACCGGGGAGCTGTTTTTT. Its protein product is CASTRGLSNTGELFF.

This chain uses TRBV7-2 with TRBJ2-7; 10 bases match TRBD2. Germline assignment: CDR1 SGHTA and CDR2 FQGNSA. J was trimmed by 2 bases and V by 0 bases; bases with no gene match: 4. The CDR3 is made up of 16 amino acids. The CDR3 DNA reads TGTGCCAGCAGCTTAGCAGGACTAGCGGAAGCCTACGAGCAGTACTTC. As protein: CASSLAGLAEAYEQYF.

The genes are TRBV19 and TRBJ1-1, with a weak D call TRBD1 (6 bases). This CDR3 spans 14 amino acids. Germline values: CDR1 LNHDA, CDR2 SQIVND (reference sequence). V was clipped by 6 bases and J by 3 bases, with 14 bases between them. Here the CDR3 DNA reads TGTGCCAGTAGCATCGGACAGTATTACACTGAAGCTTTCTTT. Translated: CASSIGQYYTEAFF.

The chain joins TRBV28 to TRBJ1-2; 8 bases agree with TRBD1. The CDR3 loop spans 14 amino acids. V shed 5 bases and J 5 bases; nucleotides not matched to a gene: 7. Germline V gene lookup returns CDR1 MDHEN and CDR2 SYDVKM. The CDR3: CASSTGQGLYGYTF. CDR3 nucleotides: TGTGCCAGCAGTACCGGACAGGGACTATATGGCTACACCTTC.

The V and J genes are TRBV28 and TRBJ2-5, with 7 positions matching TRBD1. This CDR3 contains 17 residues. CDR1 and CDR2 (germline): MDHEN, SYDVKM. V was pared by 4 bases and J by 1 base, with 12 bases of the junction left unmatched. The CDR3 here is CASSSGPRQGPQETQYF. The CDR3 region has the DNA TGTGCCAGCAGTTCTGGCCCGCGACAGGGCCCCCAAGAGACCCAGTACTTC.

The rearrangement links TRBV9 to TRBJ1-5, with unresolved D. Germline loops: CDR1 SGDLS, CDR2 YYNGEE. This CDR3 contains 14 residues. The V end lost 10 bases, the J end lost 1 base, and 15 bases lay between the germline ends. Here the CDR3 DNA reads TGTGCCGCTGAAATCCGGGGAAGCAATCAGCCCCAGCATTTT. It translates to CAAEIRGSNQPQHF.

The rearrangement uses TRBV19 and TRBJ2-1; weak D call: TRBD1 (7 bases). V was shortened by 4 bases and J by 7 bases, with 8 bases between the two germline ends. CDR3 length: 12 residues. The germline V gene encodes CDR1 LNHDA and CDR2 SQIVND (reference sequence). The DNA for the CDR3 is TGTGCCAGTAGTACAGGGGGGAATGAGCAGTTCTTC. Protein sequence: CASSTGGNEQFF.

CDR3 protein: CASSLVGGGLTPTDTQYF. The CDR3 DNA reads as TGTGCCAGCAGCTTAGTCGGCGGGGGGCTTACCCCCACAGATACGCAGTATTTT. The rearrangement links TRBV11-2 to TRBJ2-3, with 8 bases matching TRBD2. Germline V lookup: CDR1 SGHAT, CDR2 FQNNGV. This CDR3 spans 18 amino acids. V lost 1 base to trimming and J lost 2 bases; unmatched junction nucleotides: 11.

This sequence joins TRBV5-6 and TRBJ2-7, with D possibly matching TRBD2 (5 bases). The V end lost 2 bases, the J end lost 3 bases, and 12 bases lay between the germline ends. Looked up from germline, CDR1 is SGHDT and CDR2 is YYEEEE. This CDR3 region has 14 residues. The CDR3, as DNA: TGTGCCAGCAGCTTATCCCGACTATTCTACGAGCAGTACTTC. Its translation is CASSLSRLFYEQYF. Complete variable domain (other parts from reference TRBV5-6 and TRBJ2-7): DAGVTQSPTHLIKTRGQQVTLRCSPKSGHDTVSWYQQALGQGPQFIFQYYEEEERQRGNFPDRFSGHQFPNYSSELNVNALLLGDSALYLCASSLSRLFYEQYFGPGTRLTVT.

The chain employs TRBV6-1 and TRBJ1-6, with TRBD1 matching over 8 bases. Germline CDR1 and CDR2: MNHNS and SASEGT. The CDR3 contains 15 residues. J was trimmed by 7 bases and V by 0 bases; bases with no gene match: 2. The CDR3 loop is CASSEAGQANSPLHF. The CDR3 bases are TGTGCCAGCAGTGAAGCGGGACAGGCGAATTCACCCCTCCACTTT.

The J gene is TRBJ2-1, the V gene TRBV25-1, with a tentative D call TRBD2 (6 bases). The CDR3 is 16 residues long. V was trimmed by 1 base and J by 3 bases, leaving 13 bases between them. Germline CDR1 is MGHDK and CDR2 is SYGVNS. The CDR3 region is CASSESIREIYNEQFF. CDR3 in DNA: TGTGCCAGCAGTGAATCGATACGGGAGATCTACAATGAGCAGTTCTTC.

The chain links TRBV6-5 to TRBJ1-6, with TRBD1 matching 9 bases. CDR1 and CDR2 (germline): MNHEY, SVGAGI. The V segment lost 0 bases and the J segment 8 bases; nucleotides outside the gene matches: 2. This CDR3 has 15 amino acids. For the CDR3, the DNA is TGTGCCAGCAGTTACTCAGGGACAGGGTATTCACCCCTCCACTTT. This translates into CASSYSGTGYSPLHF.

This chain connects TRBV24-1 to TRBJ2-7; 8 positions agree with TRBD1. The CDR3 totals 16 residues. V lost 3 bases to trimming and J lost 0 bases; unmatched junction nucleotides: 6. CDR1 and CDR2 from the germline V gene are KGHDR and SFDVKD. The CDR3, as DNA: TGTGCCACCAGTGATGGGGGACAGGCGTACTCCTACGAGCAGTACTTC. This gives the protein CATSDGGQAYSYEQYF.

This chain links TRBV2 with TRBJ1-1, with TRBD1 as a possible D gene (6 bases). The V and J ends lost 3 bases and 9 bases respectively, with 20 bases between them. This CDR3 region has 15 residues. From germline, CDR1 is SNHLY and CDR2 FYNNEI. DNA of the CDR3: TGTGCCAGCAGTGAGACAGGCGGAAGGGTGCTGAAAGCTTTCTTT. Translation gives CASSETGGRVLKAFF.

This clone was seen a handful of times. The chain carries TRBV25-1 and TRBJ2-7; 8 bases fit TRBD1. Germline-derived CDR1 and CDR2 are MGHDK and SYGVNS. Losses at the gene ends were 5 bases for V and 3 bases for J; bases not matched to a gene: 6. This CDR3 region has 14 residues. The CDR3: CASSPGTGDYEQYF. Here the CDR3 DNA reads TGTGCCAGCAGTCCCGGGACAGGAGACTACGAGCAGTACTTC.

CDR3 residues: CASYRGDRSHEQYF. The CDR3 DNA follows: TGTGCCAGCTACCGAGGGGACAGGTCCCACGAGCAGTACTTC. This rearrangement joins TRBV28 to TRBJ2-7; 8 bases line up with TRBD1. CDR1 MDHEN and CDR2 SYDVKM come from the germline V gene. CDR3 size: 14 residues. The V segment lost 8 bases and the J segment 5 bases; nucleotides outside the gene matches: 11.